The 27 T cell receptor beta chains in this list originate from one sample, sequenced in a study of T cell responses to AZD1222 COVID-19 vaccine. TCRdb's copy holds only in-frame clones and misses some; the assay was immunoSEQ multiplex PCR. The sample has 120,000 to 150,000 clones; about 93% are singletons. The sample here was peripheral blood, taken on day 0 of AZD1222 vaccination. The source of these receptors is an adult in good health.

The genes are TRBV24-1 and TRBJ2-1; no firm D call. The germline V gene has CDR1 KGHDR and CDR2 SFDVKD. Trimming removed 4 bases from V and 12 bases from J, with 21 bases in between. The CDR3 runs to 15 residues. CDR3 residues: CATSDSSTQFPTQFF. In DNA, the CDR3 is TGTGCCACCAGTGACTCATCGACACAGTTCCCAACGCAGTTCTTC.

This chain joins TRBV6-5 and TRBJ1-5, with D possibly being TRBD1 (6 bases). Germline V gene data show CDR1 as MNHEY and CDR2 as SVGAGI. This CDR3 is built from 13 residues. V shed 6 bases and J shed 7 bases, with 13 bases lying between them. The CDR3 sequence: CASRGGGGQPQHF. DNA for the CDR3: TGTGCCAGCAGGGGAGGGGGGGGGCAGCCCCAGCATTTT.

The chain joins TRBV6-5 to TRBJ2-7; a possible D gene is TRBD2 (6 bases). Per germline, CDR1 MNHEY and CDR2 SVGAGI. The CDR3 is 15 residues long. The germline V and J ends were trimmed by 8 bases and 7 bases, with 24 bases remaining between them. In nucleotides, the CDR3 is TGTGCCAGCGAGAGTACGGGGGTCACCAGGAAGGAGCAGTACTTC. This gives the protein CASESTGVTRKEQYF.

The chain employs TRBV10-3 and TRBJ2-7; no clear D gene. Trimming shortened V by 4 bases and J by 5 bases, and 6 bases separated the two germline ends. This CDR3 has 11 amino acids. The germline V gene encodes CDR1 ENHRY and CDR2 SYGVKD. The CDR3 is CAISAGDEQYF. The CDR3 DNA sequence: TGTGCCATCAGTGCAGGCGACGAGCAGTACTTC.

The gene calls are TRBV6-5 and TRBJ1-2, with D hard to call. The CDR3 covers 12 residues. Germline CDR1 MNHEY, CDR2 SVGAGI. V shed 8 bases and J shed 0 bases, with 7 bases lying between them. CDR3 DNA: TGTGCCAGCCAGTCCCCTAACTATGGCTACACCTTC. Protein sequence: CASQSPNYGYTF.

V is TRBV7-3 and J is TRBJ2-3; 9 bases are a match to TRBD2. Germline assignment: CDR1 SGHTA and CDR2 FQGTGA. With 2 bases clipped from V and 1 base from J, the junction kept 1 base outside the gene matches. The CDR3 spans 15 residues. The CDR3 nucleotides read TGTGCCAGCAGCTTATTAGCGGGAGGCACAGATACGCAGTATTTT. Encoded protein: CASSLLAGGTDTQYF.

Written as DNA, the CDR3 is TGTGCCAGCAGTGGCGGGAGGGGAGCCGAGCAGTTCTTC. It codes for CASSGGRGAEQFF. The rearrangement links TRBV5-8 to TRBJ2-1; 9 bases map to TRBD2. V dropped 5 bases and J dropped 10; count of bases not matched to a gene: 7. Per germline, CDR1 SGHTS and CDR2 YDEGEE. This CDR3 is 13 amino acids long.

The J gene is TRBJ1-3, the V gene TRBV19, with D unclear. The germline CDR1 and CDR2 sequences are LNHDA and SQIVND (reference sequence). Between the trimmed V and J ends, which lost 3 bases and 0 bases, there was a span of 9 bases. The CDR3 consists of 15 residues. CDR3 sequence: CASSIGRDSGNTIYF. The CDR3 region has the DNA TGTGCCAGTAGTATCGGTCGGGACTCTGGAAACACCATATATTTT.

This clone showed up just a few times. J is TRBJ1-4 and V is TRBV28; D possibly corresponds to TRBD1 (5 bases). CDR1 and CDR2 from the germline V gene are MDHEN and SYDVKM. Trimming took off 6 bases at V and 11 bases at J, with 19 bases between the two ends. The CDR3 has 14 amino acids. Written as DNA, the CDR3 is TGTGCCAGCAGCCAAGGGGCTGCCGCTGGGAAACTGTTTTTT. Translating gives CASSQGAAAGKLFF. The variable domain in full, with the rest retrieved from reference TRBV28 and TRBJ1-4, is DVKVTQSSRYLVKRTGEKVFLECVQDMDHENMFWYRQDPGLGLRLIYFSYDVKMKEKGDIPEGYSVSREKKERFSLILESASTNQTSMYLCASSQGAAAGKLFFGSGTQLSVL.

V usage is TRBV12-5 and J usage is TRBJ1-3; D gene ambiguous. Germline V gene lookup returns CDR1 LGHNT and CDR2 FRNRAP. The V gene lost 2 bases and the J gene lost 0 bases, with 14 bases spanning the gap. This CDR3 contains 17 residues. CDR3 sequence reads: CASGLLSGQHSGNTIYF. CDR3 DNA sequence: TGTGCTAGTGGTTTGTTAAGCGGGCAACACTCTGGAAACACCATATATTTT.

V usage is TRBV6-1 and J usage is TRBJ2-7, with 9 nucleotides matching TRBD1. CDR1 is MNHNS and CDR2 is SASEGT in the germline V gene. The length of the CDR3 is 16 residues. Trimming at V came to 4 bases and at J to 3 bases, leaving 10 bases not matched to a gene. CDR3 sequence (DNA): TGTGCCAGCAGTGTATTACAGGGGGCGTTGAGCTACGAGCAGTACTTC. Protein product: CASSVLQGALSYEQYF.

This clone was seen more than once but under ten times. The rearrangement uses TRBV12-3 or TRBV12-4 and TRBJ2-1; the match to TRBD1 covers 7 bases. The CDR3 sequence is 12 residues long. V lost 5 bases to trimming and J lost 8 bases; unmatched junction nucleotides: 3. CDR3 in amino acids: CASSRDSYEQFF. For the CDR3, the DNA is TGTGCCAGCAGTAGGGACAGCTATGAGCAGTTCTTC.

The chain combines TRBV9 with TRBJ1-2; tentative D call: TRBD1 (5 bases). In germline, CDR1 is SGDLS, CDR2 YYNGEE. The V and J ends lost 0 bases and 2 bases respectively, with 14 bases between them. CDR3 length: 16 amino acids. The CDR3: CASSVGPSGTNYGYTF. The CDR3 nucleotides read TGTGCCAGCAGCGTAGGTCCATCCGGGACGAACTATGGCTACACCTTC.

This chain's CDR3 is CASSRQGLNEQYF. CDR3 bases: TGTGCCAGCAGCAGACAGGGGCTCAACGAGCAGTACTTC. This chain joins TRBV11-3 and TRBJ2-7; 8 bases fit TRBD1. From germline, CDR1 is SGHNT and CDR2 YENEEA. The CDR3 totals 13 residues. V was clipped by 5 bases and J by 5 bases; unmatched bases: 5.

The chain employs TRBV2 and TRBJ2-7; D is unresolved. V gave up 3 bases and J gave up 1 base, with 13 bases separating them. CDR1 SNHLY and CDR2 FYNNEI come from the germline V gene. There are 15 residues in the CDR3. The CDR3 region has the DNA TGTGCCAGCAGTGAGGTCCGGATCGGGTCCTACGAGCAGTACTTC. Residues: CASSEVRIGSYEQYF.

CDR3: CASSDPWGFSTALANYGYTF. The DNA for the CDR3 is TGTGCCAGCAGTGATCCTTGGGGGTTTTCTACAGCCTTAGCTAACTATGGCTACACCTTC. This chain links TRBV6-4 with TRBJ1-2; D perhaps matches TRBD1 (5 bases). This CDR3 is 20 amino acids long. Germline assignment: CDR1 MRHNA and CDR2 SNTAGT. V was clipped by 3 bases and J by 0 bases, with 26 bases between them.

This clone appeared a single time. V is TRBV4-3 and J is TRBJ2-3; 11 nucleotides match TRBD2. The junction had 2 bases not matched to a gene; V was cut back by 3 bases and J by 3 bases. This CDR3 region has 15 residues. Germline-derived CDR1 and CDR2 are LGHNA and YSLEER. The CDR3 protein is CASSQGLAATDTQYF. As DNA, the CDR3 is TGCGCCAGCAGCCAGGGACTAGCGGCGACAGATACGCAGTATTTT.

V is TRBV11-2 and J is TRBJ2-6; D ambiguous. V gave up 3 bases and J gave up 2 bases, with 14 bases separating them. CDR3 length: 17 residues. The germline CDR1 and CDR2 sequences are SGHAT and FQNNGV. The chain's CDR3 is CASSLSRQVAGANVLTF. The CDR3 nucleotides are TGTGCCAGCAGCTTGAGCAGGCAGGTAGCTGGGGCCAACGTCCTGACTTTC.

J is TRBJ2-7 and V is TRBV2; no firm D call. The CDR3 contains 14 residues. Looked up from germline, CDR1 is SNHLY and CDR2 is FYNNEI. V gave up 10 bases and J gave up 1 base, with 17 bases separating them. The CDR3 is CATRPGQASYEQYF. The DNA of the CDR3 is TGTGCCACCCGACCTGGGCAGGCTTCCTACGAGCAGTACTTC.

The rearrangement uses TRBV7-9 and TRBJ1-2, with 9 bases fitting TRBD1. The CDR3 is 14 residues long. Germline CDR1 SEHNR, CDR2 FQNEAQ (reference sequence). Unmatched junction bases numbered 11, after V lost 7 bases and J lost 8 bases. Written as DNA, the CDR3 is TGTGCCAGCACCCCTCGGACAGGGGATACCGGCTACACCTTC. It translates to CASTPRTGDTGYTF.

The chain joins TRBV9 to TRBJ1-2; D not resolved. The CDR3 contains 14 residues. Per germline, CDR1 SGDLS and CDR2 YYNGEE. V was shortened by 4 bases and J by 1 base, with 11 bases between the two germline ends. CDR3 protein: CASSLTGSNYGYTF. CDR3 DNA: TGTGCCAGCAGCCTCACCGGGAGTAACTATGGCTACACCTTC.

V is TRBV29-1 and J is TRBJ1-1; no definite D call. Looked up from germline, CDR1 is SQVTM and CDR2 is ANQGSEA. The germline V and J ends were trimmed by 7 bases and 11 bases, with 17 bases remaining between them. The CDR3 is 11 residues long. Written as DNA, the CDR3 is TGCAGCGGGGCAGATGGGCGGAGGGCTTTCTTT. Its protein is CSGADGRRAFF.

The chain has TRBV7-2 and TRBJ1-2; D perhaps matches TRBD1 (6 bases). Trimming took 5 bases from V and 3 from J, leaving 22 bases between them. The CDR3 length is 17 residues. CDR1 is SGHTA, CDR2 FQGNSA, per germline. The CDR3, as DNA: TGTGCCAGCAGCCCGCAACGTGGTCTGAGGGGGGACTATGGCTACACCTTC. It specifies CASSPQRGLRGDYGYTF.

The chain joins TRBV30 to TRBJ2-1, with TRBD2 matching over 12 bases. Germline CDR1 GTSNPN, CDR2 SVGIG (reference sequence). The CDR3 has 15 amino acids. V lost 3 bases and J lost 4; bases outside the gene matches: 4. CDR3 bases: TGTGCCTGGAGGCGGACTAGCGGGAAATACAATGAGCAGTTCTTC. This translates into CAWRRTSGKYNEQFF.

CDR3 sequence (DNA): TGTGCCAGCAGCTTAGCGCAGGACAGGGGCCGGCATGGCTACACCTTC. This sequence encodes CASSLAQDRGRHGYTF. The chain has TRBV7-2 and TRBJ1-2; TRBD1 matches at 9 bases. J was trimmed by 6 bases and V by 0 bases; bases with no gene match: 8. Germline CDR1 SGHTA, CDR2 FQGNSA. This CDR3 contains 16 residues. The whole variable domain, remainder taken from reference TRBV7-2 and TRBJ1-2, is GAGVSQSPSNKVTEKGKDVELRCDPISGHTALYWYRQSLGQGLEFLIYFQGNSAPDKSGLPSDRFSAERTGGSVSTLTIQRTQQEDSAVYLCASSLAQDRGRHGYTFGSGTRLTVV.

Regarding this clone: The junction shows a germline mismatch at one end, possibly a read error. The chain joins TRBV5-1 to TRBJ1-2; D ambiguous. CDR3 length: 13 residues. Germline assignment: CDR1 SGHRS and CDR2 YFSETQ. CDR3 amino acids: CASRLDGNYGYTF. The CDR3, as DNA: TGCGCCAGCAGGTTGGACGGCAACTATGGCTACACCTTC.

The rearrangement joins TRBV27 to TRBJ1-2; weak D call: TRBD1 (5 bases). This CDR3 has 13 residues. CDR1 and CDR2 (germline): MNHEY, SMNVEV (reference sequence). Trimming shortened V by 5 bases and J by 8 bases, and 15 bases separated the two germline ends. CDR3 sequence: CASSPTGVIGYTF. The CDR3, as DNA: TGTGCCAGCAGTCCGACGGGGGTTATAGGCTACACCTTC.